These T cell receptor beta chains were read from a single sample in a study of CD4 T cells in relation to SARS-CoV-2 and coronaviruses. Produced via immunoSEQ multiplex PCR; TCRdb's table is partial and in-frame only. The sample consists of some 40,000 clones, 70% to 90% of them appearing once. Sample: memory CD4+ T cells from PBMCs. The receptor set was obtained from an adult with COVID-19. The CDR3 runs from the conserved cysteine through the conserved F or W. A D gene is named only where the DNA matches it firmly.

V gene: TRBV9
D gene: TRBD2
CDR3 protein: CASSPGAGGGSYEQYF

V gene: TRBV10-3
D gene: TRBD2
CDR3 protein: CAISESGLENEQFF

V gene: TRBV29-1
D gene: NA
CDR3 protein: CSVKRGRRTVPQETQYF

V gene: TRBV4-1
D gene: NA
CDR3 protein: CASSQSSVGGDTQYF

V gene: TRBV28
D gene: NA
CDR3 protein: CASRPDTSPYNEQFF

V gene: TRBV28
D gene: NA
CDR3 protein: CASSPGRTSSRWKYF

V gene: TRBV6-5
D gene: NA
CDR3 protein: CASRSPGGTEAFF

V gene: TRBV14
D gene: TRBD2
CDR3 protein: CASSAGLANNEQFF

V gene: TRBV10-3
D gene: NA
CDR3 protein: CAIRGGGNQETQYF

V gene: TRBV28
D gene: NA
CDR3 protein: CASSLWGTGDTDTQYF

V gene: TRBV6-1
D gene: NA
CDR3 protein: CASSELGGRGYTF

V gene: TRBV28
D gene: TRBD1
CDR3 protein: CASTSPHRGHGYTF

V gene: TRBV7-9
D gene: TRBD2
CDR3 protein: CASSPPGAGVEQFF

V gene: TRBV10-3
D gene: NA
CDR3 protein: CAINPGTRTYNEQFF

V gene: TRBV2
D gene: NA
CDR3 protein: CASTLGLRETQYF

V gene: TRBV27
D gene: NA
CDR3 protein: CASSFRQGGSGNTIYF

V gene: TRBV6-4
D gene: TRBD2
CDR3 protein: CASSPGLAGNYNEQFF

V gene: TRBV30
D gene: NA
CDR3 protein: CAWSANRRNEQFF

V gene: TRBV6-5
D gene: NA
CDR3 protein: CATTGFNQPQHF

V gene: TRBV18
D gene: NA
CDR3 protein: CASSPKETQYF

V gene: TRBV7-3
D gene: NA
CDR3 protein: CASSLTGPSTGELFF

V gene: TRBV6-5
D gene: TRBD1
CDR3 protein: CASRRDRDSYEQYF

V gene: TRBV19
D gene: TRBD2
CDR3 protein: CASSILAGVGTGELFF

V gene: TRBV5-1
D gene: TRBD2
CDR3 protein: CASSYPETSGRAGGYTGELFF

V gene: TRBV7-2
D gene: NA
CDR3 protein: CASSKSGDTQYF

V gene: TRBV6-2/TRBV6-3
D gene: TRBD2
CDR3 protein: CASSYGLLAGVGDTQYF